These 2 T cell receptor beta chains originate from one sample sequenced in a study of response to subunit inactivated influenza vaccine. TCRdb reanalysed the RT-PCR reads using MiXCR and keeps one entry per CDR3 protein. The repertoire holds around 520,000 distinct CDR3 sequences, with about 12% as singletons. The sample in question was PBMCs from blood, obtained on the day of vaccination. These TCRs come from a man in his forties or fifties who received an inactivated influenza vaccine.

This clonotype was seen repeatedly, ten times or more. This chain uses TRBV24-1 with TRBJ2-3; maybe TRBD1 (6 bases). CDR1 is KGHDR and CDR2 is SFDVKD in the germline V gene. This CDR3 spans 14 amino acids. The V end was cut by 4 bases, the J end by 1 base, with 8 bases between. CDR3 in amino acids: CATSDRTGTDTQYF. CDR3 DNA sequence: TGTGCCACCAGTGACAGGACAGGCACAGATACGCAGTATTTT.

This clonotype has a handful of counts. This chain joins TRBV12-3 or TRBV12-4 and TRBJ1-5; tentatively, D is TRBD1 (6 bases). Trimming shortened V by 6 bases and J by 0 bases, and 12 bases separated the two germline ends. The CDR3 contains 15 residues. CDR3 sequence (DNA): TGTGCCAGCAGCCGAAGACAGGATAGCAATCAGCCCCAGCATTTT. Its protein product is CASSRRQDSNQPQHF.